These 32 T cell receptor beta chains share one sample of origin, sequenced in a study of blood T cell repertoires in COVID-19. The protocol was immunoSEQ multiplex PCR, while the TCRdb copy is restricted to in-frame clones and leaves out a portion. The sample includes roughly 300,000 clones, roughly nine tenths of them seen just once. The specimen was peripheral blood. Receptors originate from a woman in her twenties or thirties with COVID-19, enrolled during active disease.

CDR3 protein: CASSGWTGFTYEQYF. Written as DNA, the CDR3 is TGTGCCAGCAGCGGGTGGACAGGGTTTACATACGAGCAGTACTTC. J is TRBJ2-7 and V is TRBV7-6; 8 bases are a match to TRBD1. Looked up from germline, CDR1 is SGHVS and CDR2 is FNYEAQ. With V trimmed by 5 bases and J by 4 bases, 10 bases remained unmatched. The CDR3 runs to 15 residues.

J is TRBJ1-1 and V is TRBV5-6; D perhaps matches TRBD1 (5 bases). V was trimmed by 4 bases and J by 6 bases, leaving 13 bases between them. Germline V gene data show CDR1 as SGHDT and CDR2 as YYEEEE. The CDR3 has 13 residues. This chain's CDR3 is CASSLGTPAEAFF. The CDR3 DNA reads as TGTGCCAGCAGCCTCGGGACTCCCGCTGAAGCTTTCTTT.

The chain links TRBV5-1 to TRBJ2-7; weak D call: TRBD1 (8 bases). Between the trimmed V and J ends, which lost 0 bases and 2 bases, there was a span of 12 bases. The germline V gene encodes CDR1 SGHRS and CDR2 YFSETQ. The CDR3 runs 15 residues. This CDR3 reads CASSLGQGTTYEQYF. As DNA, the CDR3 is TGCGCCAGCAGCTTGGGACAGGGGACTACCTACGAGCAGTACTTC.

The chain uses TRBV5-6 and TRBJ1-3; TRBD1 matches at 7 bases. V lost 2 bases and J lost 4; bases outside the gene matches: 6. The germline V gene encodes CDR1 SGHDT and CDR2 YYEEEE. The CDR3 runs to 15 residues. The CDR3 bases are TGTGCCAGCAGCTTCGACAGGGCTGAAGGAAACACCATATATTTT. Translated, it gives CASSFDRAEGNTIYF.

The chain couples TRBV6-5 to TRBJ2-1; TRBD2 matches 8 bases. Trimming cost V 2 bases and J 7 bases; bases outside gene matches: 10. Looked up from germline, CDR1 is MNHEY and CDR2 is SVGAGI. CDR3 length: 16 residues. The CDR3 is CASSYRWRGAENEQFF. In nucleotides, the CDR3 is TGTGCCAGCAGTTACCGTTGGCGGGGGGCCGAAAATGAGCAGTTCTTC.

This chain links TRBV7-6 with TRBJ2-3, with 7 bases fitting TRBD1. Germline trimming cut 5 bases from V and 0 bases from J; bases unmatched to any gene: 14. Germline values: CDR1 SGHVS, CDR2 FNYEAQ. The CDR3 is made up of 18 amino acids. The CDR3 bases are TGTGCCAGCAGCCGCCGTGACAGGGACACCCCGAGCACAGATACGCAGTATTTT. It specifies CASSRRDRDTPSTDTQYF.

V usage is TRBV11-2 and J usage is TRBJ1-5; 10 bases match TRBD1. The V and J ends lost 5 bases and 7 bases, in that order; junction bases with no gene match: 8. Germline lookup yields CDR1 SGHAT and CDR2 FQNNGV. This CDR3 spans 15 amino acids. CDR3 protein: CASSRSGQGSQPQHF. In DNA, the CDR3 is TGTGCCAGCAGCCGATCGGGACAGGGGAGCCAGCCCCAGCATTTT.

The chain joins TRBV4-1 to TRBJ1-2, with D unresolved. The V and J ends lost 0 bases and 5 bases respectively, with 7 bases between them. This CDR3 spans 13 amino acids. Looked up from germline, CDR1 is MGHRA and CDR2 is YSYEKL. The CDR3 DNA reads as TGCGCCAGCAGCCAAGATCCATTTTATGGCTACACCTTC. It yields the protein CASSQDPFYGYTF.

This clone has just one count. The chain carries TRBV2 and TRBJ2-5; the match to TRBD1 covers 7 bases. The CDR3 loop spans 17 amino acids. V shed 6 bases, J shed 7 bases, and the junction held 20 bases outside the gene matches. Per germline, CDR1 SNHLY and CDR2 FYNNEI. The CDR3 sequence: CASSALEGGPEGWTQYF. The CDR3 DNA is TGTGCCAGCAGCGCTTTAGAAGGGGGCCCCGAGGGTTGGACCCAGTACTTC.

CDR3 sequence reads: CASSPSGVFYEQYF. CDR3 in DNA: TGTGCCAGCAGCCCGAGCGGGGTCTTCTACGAGCAGTACTTC. The V call is TRBV27, the J call TRBJ2-7; 7 bases match TRBD2. Per germline, CDR1 MNHEY and CDR2 SMNVEV (reference sequence). V lost 6 bases to trimming and J lost 3 bases; unmatched junction nucleotides: 8. There are 14 residues in the CDR3.

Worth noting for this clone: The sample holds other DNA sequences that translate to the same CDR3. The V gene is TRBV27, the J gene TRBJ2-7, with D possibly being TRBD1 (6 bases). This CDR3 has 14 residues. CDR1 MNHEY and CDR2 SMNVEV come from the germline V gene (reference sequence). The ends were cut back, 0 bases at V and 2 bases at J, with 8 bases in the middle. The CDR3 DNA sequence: TGTGCCAGCAGTTTATCGACAGGAACCTACGAGCAGTACTTC. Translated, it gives CASSLSTGTYEQYF.

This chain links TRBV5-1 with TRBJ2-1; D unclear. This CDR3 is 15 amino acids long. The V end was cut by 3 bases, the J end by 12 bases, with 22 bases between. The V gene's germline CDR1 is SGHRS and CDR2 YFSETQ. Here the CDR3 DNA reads TGCGCCAGCAGCTCCTGGCCAGGCGACCCCAAGACGCAGTTCTTC. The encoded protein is CASSSWPGDPKTQFF.

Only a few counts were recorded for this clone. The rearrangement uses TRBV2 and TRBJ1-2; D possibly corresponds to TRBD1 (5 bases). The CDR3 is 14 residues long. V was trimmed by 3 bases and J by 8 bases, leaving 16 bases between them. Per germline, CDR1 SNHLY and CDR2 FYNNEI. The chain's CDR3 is CASSDYRQGRGYTF. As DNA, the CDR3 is TGTGCCAGCAGTGACTATCGGCAGGGAAGGGGCTACACCTTC.

CDR3: CASSPLAGGRTGELFF. The CDR3 region has the DNA TGTGCCAGCAGCCCCCTAGCGGGGGGGCGTACCGGGGAGCTGTTTTTT. This sequence joins TRBV9 and TRBJ2-2; TRBD2 matches at 12 bases. Germline CDR1 SGDLS, CDR2 YYNGEE. After removal of 4 bases from V and 5 bases from J, the junction contained 6 bases not matched to a gene. The CDR3 runs 16 residues.

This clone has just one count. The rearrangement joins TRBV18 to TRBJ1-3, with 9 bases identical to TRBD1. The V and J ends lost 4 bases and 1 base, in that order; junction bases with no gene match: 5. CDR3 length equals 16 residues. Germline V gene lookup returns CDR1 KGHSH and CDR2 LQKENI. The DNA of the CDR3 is TGTGCCAGCTCACAAACCGGGACAGGGTCTGGAAACACCATATATTTT. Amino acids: CASSQTGTGSGNTIYF.

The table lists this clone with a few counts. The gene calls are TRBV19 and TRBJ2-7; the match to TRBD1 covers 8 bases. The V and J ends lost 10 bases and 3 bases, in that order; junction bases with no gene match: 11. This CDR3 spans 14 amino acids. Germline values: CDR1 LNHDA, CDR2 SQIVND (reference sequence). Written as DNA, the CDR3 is TGTGCCACCCAGTCAACAGGGGGAATCTACGAGCAGTACTTC. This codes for CATQSTGGIYEQYF.

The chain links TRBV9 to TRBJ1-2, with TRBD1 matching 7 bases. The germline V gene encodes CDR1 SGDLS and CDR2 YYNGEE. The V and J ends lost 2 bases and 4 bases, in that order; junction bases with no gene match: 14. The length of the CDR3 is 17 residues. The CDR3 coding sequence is TGTGCCAGCAGCGTTTCGAAGGGGGCCTGGTTGGGCTATGGCTACACCTTC. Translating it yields CASSVSKGAWLGYGYTF.

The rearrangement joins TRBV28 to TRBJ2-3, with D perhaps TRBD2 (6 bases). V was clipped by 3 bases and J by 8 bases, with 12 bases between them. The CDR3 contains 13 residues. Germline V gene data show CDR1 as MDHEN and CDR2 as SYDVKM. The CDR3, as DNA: TGTGCCAGCAGTTTTCCCACGGGGGTTACGCAGTATTTT. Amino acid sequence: CASSFPTGVTQYF.

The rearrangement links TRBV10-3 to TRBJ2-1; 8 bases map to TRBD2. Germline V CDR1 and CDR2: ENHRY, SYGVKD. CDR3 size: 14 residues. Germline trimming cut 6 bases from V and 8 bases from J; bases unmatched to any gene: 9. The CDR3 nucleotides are TGTGCCATCAGGCCGGGAGGGCAGTCTTATGAGCAGTTCTTC. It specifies CAIRPGGQSYEQFF.

In nucleotides, the CDR3 is TGTGCCAGCGTGCTGTGGGGCGTGAACACTGAAGCTTTCTTT. Translating gives CASVLWGVNTEAFF. The V gene is TRBV2, the J gene TRBJ1-1, with D tentatively TRBD1 (5 bases). This CDR3 region has 14 residues. V was trimmed by 8 bases and J by 0 bases, leaving 13 bases between them. Germline V CDR1 and CDR2: SNHLY, FYNNEI. Complete variable domain (other parts from reference TRBV2 and TRBJ1-1): EPEVTQTPSHQVTQMGQEVILRCVPISNHLYFYWYRQILGQKVEFLVSFYNNEISEKSEIFDDQFSVERPDGSNFTLKIRSTKLEDSAMYFCASVLWGVNTEAFFGQGTRLTVV.

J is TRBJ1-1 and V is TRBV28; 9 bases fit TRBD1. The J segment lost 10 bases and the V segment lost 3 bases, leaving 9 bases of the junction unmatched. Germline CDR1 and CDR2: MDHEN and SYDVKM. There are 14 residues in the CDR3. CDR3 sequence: CASSLDGTGRRAFF. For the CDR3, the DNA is TGTGCCAGCAGTTTGGACGGGACAGGGAGAAGAGCTTTCTTT.

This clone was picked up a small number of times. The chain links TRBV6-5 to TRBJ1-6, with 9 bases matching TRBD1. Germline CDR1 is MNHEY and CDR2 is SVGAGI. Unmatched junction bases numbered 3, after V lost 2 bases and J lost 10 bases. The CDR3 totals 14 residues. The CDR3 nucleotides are TGTGCCAGCAGTTACCTGGACAGGGGATCACCCCTCCACTTT. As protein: CASSYLDRGSPLHF.

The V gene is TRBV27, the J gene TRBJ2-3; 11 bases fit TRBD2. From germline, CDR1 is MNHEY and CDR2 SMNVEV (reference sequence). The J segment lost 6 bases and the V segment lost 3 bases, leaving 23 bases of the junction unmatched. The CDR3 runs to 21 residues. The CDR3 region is CASSFLSVTSGAGQGSDTQYF. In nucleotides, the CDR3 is TGTGCCAGCAGTTTTTTAAGCGTGACTAGCGGGGCGGGACAGGGTTCGGATACGCAGTATTTT.

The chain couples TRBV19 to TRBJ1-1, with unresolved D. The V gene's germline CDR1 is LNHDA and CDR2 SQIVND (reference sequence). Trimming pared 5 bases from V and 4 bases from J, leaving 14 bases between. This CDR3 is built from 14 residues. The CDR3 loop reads CASSVEWESTEAFF. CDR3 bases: TGTGCCAGTAGTGTCGAGTGGGAGAGCACTGAAGCTTTCTTT.

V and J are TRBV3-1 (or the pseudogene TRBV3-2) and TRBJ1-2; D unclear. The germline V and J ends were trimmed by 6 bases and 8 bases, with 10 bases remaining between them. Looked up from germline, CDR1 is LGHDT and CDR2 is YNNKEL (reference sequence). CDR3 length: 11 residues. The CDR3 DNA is TGTGCCAGCAGAGCCGGCGGGGGCTACACCTTC. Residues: CASRAGGGYTF.

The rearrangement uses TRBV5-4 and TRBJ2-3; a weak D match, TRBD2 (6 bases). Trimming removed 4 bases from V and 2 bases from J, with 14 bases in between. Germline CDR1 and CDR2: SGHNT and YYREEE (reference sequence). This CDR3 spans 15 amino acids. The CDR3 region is CASSQGLLITDTQYF. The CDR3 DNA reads TGTGCCAGCAGCCAGGGACTCCTTATCACAGATACGCAGTATTTT.

The CDR3 is CASSLAGGPHEQFF. DNA for the CDR3: TGTGCCAGCAGTCTAGCGGGGGGCCCACATGAGCAGTTCTTC. The chain links TRBV6-5 to TRBJ2-1, with TRBD2 matching 11 bases. This CDR3 is 14 amino acids long. Trimming cost V 5 bases and J 8 bases; bases outside gene matches: 5. Germline lookup yields CDR1 MNHEY and CDR2 SVGAGI.

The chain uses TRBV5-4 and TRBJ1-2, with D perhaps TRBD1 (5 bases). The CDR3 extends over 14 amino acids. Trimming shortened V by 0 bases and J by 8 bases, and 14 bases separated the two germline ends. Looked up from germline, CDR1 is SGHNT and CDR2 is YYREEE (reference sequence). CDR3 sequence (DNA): TGTGCCAGCAGCTTGGGGTCCCCCAGGGAAGGCTACACCTTC. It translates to CASSLGSPREGYTF. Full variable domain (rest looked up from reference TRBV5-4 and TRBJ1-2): ETGVTQSPTHLIKTRGQQVTLRCSSQSGHNTVSWYQQALGQGPQFIFQYYREEENGRGNFPPRFSGLQFPNYSSELNVNALELDDSALYLCASSLGSPREGYTFGSGTRLTVV.

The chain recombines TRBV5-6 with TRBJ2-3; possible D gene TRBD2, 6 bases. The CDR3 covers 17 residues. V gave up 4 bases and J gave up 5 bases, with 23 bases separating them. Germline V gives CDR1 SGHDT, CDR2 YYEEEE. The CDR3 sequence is CASSPSGGGRVRDTQYF. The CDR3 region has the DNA TGTGCCAGCAGCCCTAGTGGTGGAGGGCGGGTTCGAGATACGCAGTATTTT.

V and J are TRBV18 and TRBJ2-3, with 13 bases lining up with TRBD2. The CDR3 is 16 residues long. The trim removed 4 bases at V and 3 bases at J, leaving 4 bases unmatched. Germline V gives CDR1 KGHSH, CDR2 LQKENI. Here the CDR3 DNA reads TGTGCCAGCTCACTCAGACTAGCGGGGGGAACAGATACGCAGTATTTT. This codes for CASSLRLAGGTDTQYF.

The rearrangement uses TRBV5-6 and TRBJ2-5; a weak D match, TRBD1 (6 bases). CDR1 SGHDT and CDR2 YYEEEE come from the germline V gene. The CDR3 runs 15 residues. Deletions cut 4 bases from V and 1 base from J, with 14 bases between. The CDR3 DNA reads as TGTGCCAGCAGCCTGGGGGCGCCAGCCCAAGAGACCCAGTACTTC. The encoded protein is CASSLGAPAQETQYF.

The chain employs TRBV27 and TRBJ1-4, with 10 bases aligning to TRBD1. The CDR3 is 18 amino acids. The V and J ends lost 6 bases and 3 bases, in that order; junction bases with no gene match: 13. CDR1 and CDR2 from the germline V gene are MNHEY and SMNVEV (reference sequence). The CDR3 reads CASSPRPGTGAANEKLFF. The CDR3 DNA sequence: TGTGCCAGCAGCCCCCGGCCCGGGACAGGGGCGGCTAATGAAAAACTGTTTTTT. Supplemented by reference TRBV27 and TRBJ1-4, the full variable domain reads EAQVTQNPRYLITVTGKKLTVTCSQNMNHEYMSWYRQDPGLGLRQIYYSMNVEVTDKGDVPEGYKVSRKEKRNFPLILESPSPNQTSLYFCASSPRPGTGAANEKLFFGSGTQLSVL.